These T cell receptor beta chains were read from a single sample in a study of radiotherapy plus CTLA-4 blockade in lung cancer. Method: immunoSEQ multiplex PCR; TCRdb's copy keeps in-frame clones and lacks some. The profile shows tens of thousands of clones, 70% to 90% of them singletons. Specimen: peripheral blood, collected from a patient treated with radiotherapy plus ipilimumab. These TCRs come from a human donor with non-small cell lung cancer whose response to radiotherapy plus ipilimumab could not be evaluated. CDR3s include the opening cysteine and the closing phenylalanine or tryptophan. Fields, in order: clone size, V gene, D gene, J gene, CDR3 DNA, CDR3 protein. D genes are given only for firm matches. Size is stated for part of the rows, as once, few or many counts, or as a class when the clone is expanded.

abundance: -
v_gene: TRBV6-5
d_gene: TRBD2
j_gene: TRBJ2-5
CDR3nt: TGTGCCAGCAGTTCGGGACTAAGAGAGACCCAGTACTTC
CDR3aa: CASSSGLRETQYF

abundance: -
v_gene: TRBV5-4
d_gene: TRBD1
j_gene: TRBJ1-1
CDR3nt: TGTGCCAGCAGCCCGACAGGGGAGGGGACCGGAGCTTTCTTT
CDR3aa: CASSPTGEGTGAFF

abundance: -
v_gene: TRBV19
d_gene: -
j_gene: TRBJ2-5
CDR3nt: TGTGCCAGTAGTGGGAACAGGGAGGAGACCCAGTACTTC
CDR3aa: CASSGNREETQYF

abundance: -
v_gene: TRBV10-3
d_gene: TRBD2
j_gene: TRBJ2-7
CDR3nt: TGTGCCATCAGTACTCCTAGCGGGGGATCCTACGAGCAGTACTTC
CDR3aa: CAISTPSGGSYEQYF

abundance: -
v_gene: TRBV9
d_gene: TRBD2
j_gene: TRBJ2-1
CDR3nt: TGTGCCAGCAGCGTAGGGGGACTAGCAAATGAGCAGTTCTTC
CDR3aa: CASSVGGLANEQFF

abundance: -
v_gene: TRBV5-1
d_gene: TRBD2
j_gene: TRBJ2-7
CDR3nt: TGCGCCAGCAGCGGGGGGGACCCCTCTACCAAGCAGTACTTC
CDR3aa: CASSGGDPSTKQYF

abundance: few
v_gene: TRBV7-9
d_gene: TRBD1
j_gene: TRBJ2-7
CDR3nt: TGTGCCAGCAGCTTCCCGGGACAGGGGACGGAGTACTTC
CDR3aa: CASSFPGQGTEYF

abundance: -
v_gene: TRBV27
d_gene: -
j_gene: TRBJ1-4
CDR3nt: TGTGCCTCTACATCGGGTGGAGGTGAAAAACTGTTTTTT
CDR3aa: CASTSGGGEKLFF

abundance: -
v_gene: TRBV7-9
d_gene: -
j_gene: TRBJ2-3
CDR3nt: TGTGCCAGCAGCCAGGGCCTGGGCCCGACAGATACGCAGTATTTT
CDR3aa: CASSQGLGPTDTQYF

abundance: -
v_gene: TRBV7-9
d_gene: TRBD1
j_gene: TRBJ1-1
CDR3nt: TGTGCCAGCAGCCCAAATGCCCCCGGGACAGGGGGATCGGCTTTCTTT
CDR3aa: CASSPNAPGTGGSAFF